The 7 T cell receptor beta chains presented below share a single source sample, sequenced in a study of early T cells in non-severe SARS-CoV-2 infection listed by TCRdb under 2021. Library preparation was by 5' RACE. Instrument on record: NextSeq 500. TCRdb trimmed public reads at Q25 via fastp, called clones via MiXCR and kept in-frame beta chains. Entries that share a CDR3 protein sequence are merged under the most common genes and DNA. Across this sample there are about 110,000 distinct CDR3 sequences, with roughly 12% seen only once. The top ten clones comprise 3% to 3.5% of the sample. Sequencing was done on a sample of whole blood. The receptors stem from an adult who was a healthcare worker with PCR-confirmed SARS-CoV-2 infection or an uninfected control (not recorded which).

This clonotype was counted ten times or more. The chain recombines TRBV27 with TRBJ2-7; D unresolved. Germline V gene data show CDR1 as MNHEY and CDR2 as SMNVEV (reference sequence). The CDR3 has 13 amino acids. The V and J ends lost 2 bases and 7 bases respectively, with 12 bases between them. CDR3 DNA sequence: TGTGCCAGCAGTTTAGTGACTCTTGGGGAGCAGTACTTC. Translating gives CASSLVTLGEQYF.

The V and J genes are TRBV11-2 and TRBJ2-5, with D tentatively TRBD1 (5 bases). This CDR3 is 16 amino acids long. Trimming took off 5 bases at V and 4 bases at J, with 20 bases between the two ends. The germline V gene has CDR1 SGHAT and CDR2 FQNNGV. Here the CDR3 DNA reads TGTGCCAGCAGCCCCGCAGGGCTCGGGCCCCGAGAGACCCAGTACTTC. This translates into CASSPAGLGPRETQYF.

V gene TRBV24-1 combines with J gene TRBJ2-1; 14 bases align to TRBD2. The germline gives CDR1 KGHDR, CDR2 SFDVKD. The CDR3 runs 18 residues. J was trimmed by 9 bases and V by 2 bases; bases with no gene match: 11. CDR3: CATSDYPGTSGSTVEQFF. The DNA of the CDR3 is TGTGCCACCAGTGATTACCCCGGGACTAGCGGGAGTACGGTTGAGCAGTTCTTC.

This clonotype has a handful of counts. The V and J genes are TRBV15 and TRBJ1-2; 7 bases line up with TRBD1. CDR3 length: 17 residues. CDR1 is LNHNV and CDR2 is YYDKDF in the germline V gene (reference sequence). V lost 0 bases to trimming and J lost 6 bases; unmatched junction nucleotides: 13. The CDR3 bases are TGTGCCACCAGCAGAGATCTGATCCGGGCAGGGGGGGATGGCTACACCTTC. Translating it yields CATSRDLIRAGGDGYTF.

This clonotype was picked up one time. J is TRBJ1-1 and V is TRBV20-1; D remains unclear. Trimming stripped 1 base from V and 0 bases from J, with 12 bases between. Germline CDR1 and CDR2: DFQATT and SNEGSKA (reference sequence). This CDR3 is 15 amino acids long. The CDR3 spells CSARVRTELNTEAFF. As DNA, the CDR3 is TGCAGTGCTAGAGTTCGGACGGAATTGAACACTGAAGCTTTCTTT.

J is TRBJ2-7 and V is TRBV11-2; D ambiguous. From germline, CDR1 is SGHAT and CDR2 FQNNGV. The ends were cut back, 4 bases at V and 7 bases at J, with 14 bases in the middle. CDR3 length: 13 residues. The CDR3 region has the DNA TGTGCCAGCAGCTCCCTGGGCGCTGGGGAGCAGTACTTC. Translation: CASSSLGAGEQYF.

This clonotype showed up just a few times. The V and J genes are TRBV29-1 and TRBJ2-1; 13 bases line up with TRBD2. The CDR3 contains 18 residues. The germline gives CDR1 SQVTM, CDR2 ANQGSEA. The junction had 14 bases not matched to a gene; V was cut back by 1 base and J by 8 bases. This chain's CDR3 is CSVEAPLTSGGAPYEQFF. DNA of the CDR3: TGCAGCGTTGAAGCTCCCCTTACTAGCGGGGGGGCCCCATATGAGCAGTTCTTC.